This T cell receptor (beta chain) was obtained from a study of early T cells in non-severe SARS-CoV-2 infection. Study as a whole: Sequencing of unsorted whole blood was done on bulk RNA, leaving chains unpaired. Study results and caveats: VDJdb-based matching was biased toward anti-spike CD8 responses and missed private and CD4 specificities.

The CDR3 is 14 amino acids. V lost 7 bases and J lost 6, with 15 bases in between. Per the germline V gene, CDR1 is MNHEY and CDR2 is SVGAGI. Unique molecular identifiers were attached to individual cDNA molecules. TCRdb reanalysed the 5' RACE reads using MiXCR and keeps one entry per CDR3 protein. The sample lists more than 50,000 distinct CDR3 sequences, less than 15% occurring once. Ten or more counts support this clonotype. What it recognizes is unknown. The chain joins TRBV6-5 to TRBJ2-2; D is perhaps TRBD1 or TRBD2 (5 bases each). The receptor's source is an adult who was a healthcare worker with PCR-confirmed SARS-CoV-2 infection or an uninfected control (not recorded which). The input for sequencing was whole blood, taken at baseline. CDR3 in amino acids: CASTATGLAGELFF. CDR3 bases: TGTGCCAGCACGGCTACGGGGCTCGCCGGGGAGCTGTTTTTT.